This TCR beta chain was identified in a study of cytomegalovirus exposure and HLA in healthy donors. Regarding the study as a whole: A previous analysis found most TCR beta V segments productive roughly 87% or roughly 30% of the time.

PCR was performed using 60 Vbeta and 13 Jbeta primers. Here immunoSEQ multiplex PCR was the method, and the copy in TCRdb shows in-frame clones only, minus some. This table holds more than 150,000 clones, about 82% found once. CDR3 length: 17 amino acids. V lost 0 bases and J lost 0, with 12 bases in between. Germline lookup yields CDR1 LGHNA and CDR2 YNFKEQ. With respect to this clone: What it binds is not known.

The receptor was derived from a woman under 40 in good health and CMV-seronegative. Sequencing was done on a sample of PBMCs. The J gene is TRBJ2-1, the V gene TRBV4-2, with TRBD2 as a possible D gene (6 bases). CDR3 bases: TGTGCCAGCAGCCAAGATGTTATAGCGGACTCCTACAATGAGCAGTTCTTC. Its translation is CASSQDVIADSYNEQFF.